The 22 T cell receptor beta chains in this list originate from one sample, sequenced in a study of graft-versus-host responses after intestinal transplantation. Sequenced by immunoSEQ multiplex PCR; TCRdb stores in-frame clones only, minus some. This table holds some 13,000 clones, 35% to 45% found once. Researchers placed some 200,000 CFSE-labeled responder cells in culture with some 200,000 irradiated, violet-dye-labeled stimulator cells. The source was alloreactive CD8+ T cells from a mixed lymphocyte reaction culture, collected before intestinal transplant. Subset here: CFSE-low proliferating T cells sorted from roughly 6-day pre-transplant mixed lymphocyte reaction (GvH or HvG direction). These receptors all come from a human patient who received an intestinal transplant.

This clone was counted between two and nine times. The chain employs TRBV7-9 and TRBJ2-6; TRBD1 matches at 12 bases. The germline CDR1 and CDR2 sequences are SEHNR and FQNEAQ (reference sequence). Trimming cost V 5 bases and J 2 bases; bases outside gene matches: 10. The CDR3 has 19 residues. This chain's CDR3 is CASSPARWDRGPGANVLTF. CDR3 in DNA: TGTGCCAGCAGCCCAGCCAGGTGGGACAGGGGGCCTGGGGCCAACGTCCTGACTTTC.

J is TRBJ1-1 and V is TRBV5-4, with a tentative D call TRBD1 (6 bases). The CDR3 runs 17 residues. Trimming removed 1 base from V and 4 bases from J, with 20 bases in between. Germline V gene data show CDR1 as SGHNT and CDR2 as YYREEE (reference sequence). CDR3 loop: CASSLSPILTGSTEAFF. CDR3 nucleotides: TGTGCCAGCAGCTTGTCCCCCATCCTCACAGGGAGCACTGAAGCTTTCTTT.

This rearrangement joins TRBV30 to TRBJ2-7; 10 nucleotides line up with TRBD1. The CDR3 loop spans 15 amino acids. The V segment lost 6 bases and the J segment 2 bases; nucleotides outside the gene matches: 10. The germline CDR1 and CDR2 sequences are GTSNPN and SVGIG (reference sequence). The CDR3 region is CACAGQGLSAYEQYF. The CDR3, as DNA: TGTGCCTGCGCGGGACAGGGGTTGTCCGCCTACGAGCAGTACTTC.

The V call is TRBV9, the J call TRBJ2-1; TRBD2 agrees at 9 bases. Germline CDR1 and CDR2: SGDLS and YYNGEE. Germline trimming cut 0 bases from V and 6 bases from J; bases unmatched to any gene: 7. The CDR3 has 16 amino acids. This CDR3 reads CASSVATAGGANEQFF. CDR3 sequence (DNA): TGTGCCAGCAGCGTAGCTACAGCGGGAGGCGCCAATGAGCAGTTCTTC.

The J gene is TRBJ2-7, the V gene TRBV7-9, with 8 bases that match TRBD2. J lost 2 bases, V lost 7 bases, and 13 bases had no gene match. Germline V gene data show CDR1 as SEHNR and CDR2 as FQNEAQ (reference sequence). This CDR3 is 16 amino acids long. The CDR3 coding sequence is TGTGCCAGCACCCTATTCGACAGCGGGAGCACCTACGAGCAGTACTTC. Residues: CASTLFDSGSTYEQYF.

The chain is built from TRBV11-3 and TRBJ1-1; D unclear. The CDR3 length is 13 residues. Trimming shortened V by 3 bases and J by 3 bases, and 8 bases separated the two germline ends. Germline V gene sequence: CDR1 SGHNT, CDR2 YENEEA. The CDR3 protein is CASSLALDTEAFF. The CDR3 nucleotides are TGTGCCAGCAGCTTGGCCCTGGACACTGAAGCTTTCTTT.

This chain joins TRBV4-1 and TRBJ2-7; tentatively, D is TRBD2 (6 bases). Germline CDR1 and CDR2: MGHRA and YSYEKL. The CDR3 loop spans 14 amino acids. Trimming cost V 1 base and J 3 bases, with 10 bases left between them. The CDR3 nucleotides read TGCGCCAGCAGCCAAGGACTAGTCGACTACGAGCAGTACTTC. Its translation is CASSQGLVDYEQYF.

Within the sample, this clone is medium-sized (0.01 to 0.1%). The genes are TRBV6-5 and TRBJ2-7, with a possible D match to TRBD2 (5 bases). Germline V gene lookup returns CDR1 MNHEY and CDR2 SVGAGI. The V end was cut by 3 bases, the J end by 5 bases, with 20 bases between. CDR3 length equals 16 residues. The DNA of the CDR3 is TGTGCCAGCAGTTATGGCCCCGGGGTCGCAGCCCACGAGCAGTACTTC. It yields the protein CASSYGPGVAAHEQYF.

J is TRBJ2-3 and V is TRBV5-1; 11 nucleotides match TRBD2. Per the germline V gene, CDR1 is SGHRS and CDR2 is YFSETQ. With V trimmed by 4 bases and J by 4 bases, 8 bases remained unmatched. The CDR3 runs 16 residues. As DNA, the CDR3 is TGCGCCAGCAGCATTATAGCGGGAGGGCCGCCAGATACGCAGTATTTT. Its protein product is CASSIIAGGPPDTQYF.

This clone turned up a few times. CDR3 sequence (DNA): TGTGCCAGCAGCTTCGGTAGCTCCTACGAGCAGTACTTC. Its protein is CASSFGSSYEQYF. The rearrangement uses TRBV11-2 and TRBJ2-7; unclear D gene. Germline V gene sequence: CDR1 SGHAT, CDR2 FQNNGV. The CDR3 consists of 13 residues. Trimming pared 3 bases from V and 0 bases from J, leaving 6 bases between.

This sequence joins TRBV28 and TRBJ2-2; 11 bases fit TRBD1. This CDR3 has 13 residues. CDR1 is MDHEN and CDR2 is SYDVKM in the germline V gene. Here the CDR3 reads CAGQGANTGELFF. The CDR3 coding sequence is TGTGCGGGACAGGGGGCGAACACCGGGGAGCTGTTTTTT. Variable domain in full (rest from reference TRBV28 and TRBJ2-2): DVKVTQSSRYLVKRTGEKVFLECVQDMDHENMFWYRQDPGLGLRLIYFSYDVKMKEKGDIPEGYSVSREKKERFSLILESASTNQTSMYLCAGQGANTGELFFGEGSRLTVL.

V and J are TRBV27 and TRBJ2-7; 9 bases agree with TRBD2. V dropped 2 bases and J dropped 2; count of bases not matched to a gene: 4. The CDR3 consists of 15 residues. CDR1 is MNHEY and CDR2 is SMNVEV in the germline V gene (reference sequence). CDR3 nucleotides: TGTGCCAGCAGTTTACTAGCGGGACTTACCTACGAGCAGTACTTC. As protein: CASSLLAGLTYEQYF.

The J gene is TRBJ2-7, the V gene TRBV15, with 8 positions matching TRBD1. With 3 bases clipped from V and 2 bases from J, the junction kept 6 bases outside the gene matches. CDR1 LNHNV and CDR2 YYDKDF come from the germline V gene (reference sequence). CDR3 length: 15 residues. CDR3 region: CATSRRQGIPYEQYF. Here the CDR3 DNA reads TGTGCCACCAGCAGGAGACAGGGGATCCCCTACGAGCAGTACTTC.

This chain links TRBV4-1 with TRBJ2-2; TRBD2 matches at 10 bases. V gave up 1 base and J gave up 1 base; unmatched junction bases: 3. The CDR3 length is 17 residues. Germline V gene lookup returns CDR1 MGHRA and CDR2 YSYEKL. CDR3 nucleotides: TGCGCCAGCAGCCAAGCTAGCGGGGGCCTGAACACCGGGGAGCTGTTTTTT. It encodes CASSQASGGLNTGELFF.

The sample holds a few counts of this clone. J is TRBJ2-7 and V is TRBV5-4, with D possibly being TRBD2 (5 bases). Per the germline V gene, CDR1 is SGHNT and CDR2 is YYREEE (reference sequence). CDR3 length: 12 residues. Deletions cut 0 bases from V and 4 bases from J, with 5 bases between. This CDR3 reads CASSLGEYEQYF. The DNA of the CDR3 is TGTGCCAGCAGCTTGGGGGAGTACGAGCAGTACTTC.

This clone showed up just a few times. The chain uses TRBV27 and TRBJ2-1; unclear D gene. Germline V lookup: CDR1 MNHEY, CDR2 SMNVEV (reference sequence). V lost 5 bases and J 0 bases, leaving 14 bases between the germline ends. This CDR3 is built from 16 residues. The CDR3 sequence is CASSIADTPSYNEQFF. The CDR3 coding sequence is TGTGCCAGCAGTATCGCCGACACCCCCTCCTACAATGAGCAGTTCTTC.

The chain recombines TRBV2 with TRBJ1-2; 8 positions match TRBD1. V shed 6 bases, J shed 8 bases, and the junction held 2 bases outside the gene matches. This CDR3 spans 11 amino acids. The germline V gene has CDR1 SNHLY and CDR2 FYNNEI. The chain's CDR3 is CASRQGGGYTF. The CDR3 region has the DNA TGTGCCAGCAGACAGGGGGGCGGCTACACCTTC.

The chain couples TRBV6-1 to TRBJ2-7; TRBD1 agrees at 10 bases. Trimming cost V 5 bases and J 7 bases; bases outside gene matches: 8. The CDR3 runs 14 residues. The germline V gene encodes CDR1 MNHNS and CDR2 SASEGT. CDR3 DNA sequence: TGTGCCAGCAGTCCCGGGACAGGGGCTTTAGAGCAGTACTTC. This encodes CASSPGTGALEQYF.

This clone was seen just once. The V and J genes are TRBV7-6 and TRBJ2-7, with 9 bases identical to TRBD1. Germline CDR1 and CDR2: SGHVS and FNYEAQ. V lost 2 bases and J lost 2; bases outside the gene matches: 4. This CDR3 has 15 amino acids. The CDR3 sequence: CASSLYRDRAYEQYF. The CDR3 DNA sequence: TGTGCCAGCAGCTTATACCGGGACAGGGCCTACGAGCAGTACTTC.

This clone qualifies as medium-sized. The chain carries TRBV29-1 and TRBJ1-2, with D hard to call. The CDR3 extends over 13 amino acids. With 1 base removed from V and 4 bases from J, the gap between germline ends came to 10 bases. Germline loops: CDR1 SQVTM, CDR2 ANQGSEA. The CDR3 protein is CSVEGLGSYGYTF. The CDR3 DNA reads TGCAGCGTTGAAGGGCTGGGGAGCTATGGCTACACCTTC.

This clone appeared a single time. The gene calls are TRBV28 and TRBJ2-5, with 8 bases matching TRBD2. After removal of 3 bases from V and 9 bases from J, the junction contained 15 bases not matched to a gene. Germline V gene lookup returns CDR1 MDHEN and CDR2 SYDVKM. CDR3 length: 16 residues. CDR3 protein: CASSFGIAGSRRPQYF. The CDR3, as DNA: TGTGCCAGCAGTTTCGGGATAGCGGGATCTCGTAGGCCCCAGTACTTC.

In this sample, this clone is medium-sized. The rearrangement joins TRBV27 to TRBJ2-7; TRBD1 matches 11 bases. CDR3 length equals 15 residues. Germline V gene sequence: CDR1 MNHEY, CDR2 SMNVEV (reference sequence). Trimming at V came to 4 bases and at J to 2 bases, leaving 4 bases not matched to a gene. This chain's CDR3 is CASSSWTGGAYEQYF. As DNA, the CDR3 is TGTGCCAGCAGTTCCTGGACAGGGGGCGCCTACGAGCAGTACTTC.